The 13 T cell receptor beta chains below come from one sample, sequenced in a study of cytomegalovirus exposure and HLA in healthy donors. Sequencing used immunoSEQ multiplex PCR; TCRdb keeps in-frame clones, though not all of them. This sample has approximately 150,000 clones, with approximately 84% found just once. Sequenced material: PBMCs. The receptors were sampled from a man aged 25 to 40 in good health and CMV-seropositive.

The rearrangement joins TRBV5-6 to TRBJ2-7; TRBD1 matches at 7 bases. The CDR3 is 14 amino acids. V trimming: 2 bases; J trimming: 2 bases; junction bases outside the gene matches: 4. Germline V lookup: CDR1 SGHDT, CDR2 YYEEEE. In nucleotides, the CDR3 is TGTGCCAGCAGCTTACGGGACAGAACCTACGAGCAGTACTTC. Its translation is CASSLRDRTYEQYF.

The V call is TRBV2, the J call TRBJ1-2; 7 bases align to TRBD1. With V trimmed by 4 bases and J by 4 bases, 0 bases remained unmatched. Germline V gene lookup returns CDR1 SNHLY and CDR2 FYNNEI. The length of the CDR3 is 12 residues. The CDR3 DNA reads as TGTGCCAGCAGTGCAGGGGGCTATGGCTACACCTTC. Its protein product is CASSAGGYGYTF.

This clone was counted many times. The V and J genes are TRBV13 and TRBJ2-7; possibly TRBD2 for D (6 bases). From germline, CDR1 is PRHDT and CDR2 FYEKMQ (reference sequence). CDR3 length: 17 residues. Trimming took 5 bases from V and 6 from J, leaving 26 bases between them. CDR3 nucleotides: TGTGCCAGCAGCAAAGGAGGACGGGAGTACCCCCCGGCCGAGCAGTACTTC. It translates to CASSKGGREYPPAEQYF.

This chain connects TRBV7-9 to TRBJ2-5, with D uncertain. The CDR3 covers 13 residues. V was cut by 7 bases and J by 5 bases, with 14 bases left in between. Germline CDR1 reads SEHNR; CDR2 reads FQNEAQ (reference sequence). The CDR3 region is CASNSGLGETQYF. The CDR3 nucleotides are TGTGCCAGCAACTCCGGGTTGGGTGAGACCCAGTACTTC.

This clone was found once. The V gene is TRBV5-5, the J gene TRBJ2-2, with D perhaps matching TRBD1 (6 bases). Germline loops: CDR1 SGHKS, CDR2 YYEKEE (reference sequence). The CDR3 spans 15 residues. Trimming took off 6 bases at V and 3 bases at J, with 15 bases between the two ends. The CDR3 nucleotides are TGTGCCAGCACGAACTACCCAGGGGACACCGGGGAGCTGTTTTTT. Protein product: CASTNYPGDTGELFF.

V and J are TRBV5-4 and TRBJ2-5, with 8 bases aligning to TRBD2. Looked up from germline, CDR1 is SGHNT and CDR2 is YYREEE (reference sequence). The CDR3 is made up of 16 amino acids. The trim removed 4 bases at V and 0 bases at J, leaving 8 bases unmatched. This CDR3 reads CASSSFGGGYQETQYF. Here the CDR3 DNA reads TGTGCCAGCAGCAGTTTCGGCGGGGGGTACCAAGAGACCCAGTACTTC.

This clone was seen more than once but under ten times. The V and J genes are TRBV6-4 and TRBJ2-3; D is undetermined. The CDR3 loop spans 15 amino acids. Germline V gene lookup returns CDR1 MRHNA and CDR2 SNTAGT. Trimming pared 0 bases from V and 0 bases from J, leaving 7 bases between. The CDR3 is CASSDSADSTDTQYF. The CDR3 DNA reads as TGTGCCAGCAGTGACTCGGCGGATAGCACAGATACGCAGTATTTT.

This chain joins TRBV7-2 and TRBJ2-5; perhaps TRBD2 as D (5 bases). V lost 5 bases and J lost 4, with 11 bases in between. CDR3 length: 13 residues. Germline CDR1 SGHTA, CDR2 FQGNSA. CDR3 residues: CASSRASGETQYF. The CDR3 DNA is TGTGCCAGCAGCCGGGCCAGCGGAGAGACCCAGTACTTC.

This chain joins TRBV6-1 and TRBJ1-2; 7 bases are a match to TRBD1. This CDR3 is built from 15 residues. V shed 4 bases and J 2 bases; nucleotides not matched to a gene: 7. Germline V gene lookup returns CDR1 MNHNS and CDR2 SASEGT. The CDR3 reads CASSVSETGNYGYTF. In nucleotides, the CDR3 is TGTGCCAGCAGTGTATCAGAGACAGGGAACTATGGCTACACCTTC.

The chain is built from TRBV11-2 and TRBJ1-2, with 8 bases that match TRBD1. Germline CDR1 is SGHAT and CDR2 is FQNNGV. J lost 8 bases, V lost 5 bases, and 16 bases had no gene match. The CDR3 contains 16 residues. In nucleotides, the CDR3 is TGTGCCAGCAGCCGCAGTCGTGGACAGGGATTCGGAGGCTACACCTTC. It is translated as CASSRSRGQGFGGYTF.

The chain couples TRBV19 to TRBJ2-1; TRBD2 aligns across 14 bases. The CDR3 covers 14 residues. Looked up from germline, CDR1 is LNHDA and CDR2 is SQIVND (reference sequence). With V trimmed by 9 bases and J by 6 bases, 4 bases remained unmatched. CDR3 sequence: CARRLAGGPNEQFF. Written as DNA, the CDR3 is TGTGCCAGGCGACTAGCGGGAGGGCCCAATGAGCAGTTCTTC.

The V gene is TRBV18, the J gene TRBJ2-1; the D is unclear. Per the germline V gene, CDR1 is KGHSH and CDR2 is LQKENI. The V gene lost 0 bases and the J gene lost 2 bases, with 14 bases spanning the gap. The CDR3 loop spans 17 amino acids. The CDR3 here is CASSPPLPRSPYNEQFF. CDR3 nucleotides: TGTGCCAGCTCACCACCCCTCCCCAGATCCCCCTACAATGAGCAGTTCTTC.

The V call is TRBV27, the J call TRBJ2-1; D may be TRBD1 (6 bases). Germline V CDR1 and CDR2: MNHEY, SMNVEV (reference sequence). Trimming pared 8 bases from V and 0 bases from J, leaving 14 bases between. The CDR3 covers 15 residues. The CDR3 sequence is CASGLGQSSYNEQFF. DNA for the CDR3: TGTGCCAGCGGATTAGGACAGAGCTCCTACAATGAGCAGTTCTTC.